These 30 T cell receptor beta chains were sequenced from one sample in a study of follicular helper T cells after annual influenza vaccination. The time point was: 2015-2016 season, 7 days after influenza vaccination. The repertoire was sequenced with immunoSEQ multiplex PCR; TCRdb's copy has only in-frame clones and lacks some. The sample lists roughly 9,300 clones; 70% to 90% were seen once. The sample in question was CXCR5+ CD38- circulating T follicular helper cells from blood, obtained 7 days after influenza vaccination. This sample's subset: circulating Tfh, non-naive CD4+CXCR5+PD-1+ (ICOS+CD38+ or ICOS-CD38-). The receptors derive from an adult who received the influenza vaccine.

This clone was seen more than once but under ten times. The rearrangement uses TRBV18 and TRBJ1-2; 7 bases map to TRBD1. V shed 3 bases, J shed 1 base, and the junction held 5 bases outside the gene matches. CDR3 length: 15 amino acids. Looked up from germline, CDR1 is KGHSH and CDR2 is LQKENI. The CDR3 region is CASSPNRGDNYGYTF. The CDR3 bases are TGTGCCAGCTCACCGAACAGGGGCGATAACTATGGCTACACCTTC.

The V gene is TRBV7-8, the J gene TRBJ2-7; possible D gene TRBD1, 5 bases. CDR1 is SGHVS and CDR2 is FQNEAQ in the germline V gene. V dropped 5 bases and J dropped 0 bases, with 8 bases sitting between them. CDR3 length: 13 residues. CDR3: CASSPRVSYEQYF. Here the CDR3 DNA reads TGTGCCAGCAGCCCCAGGGTCTCCTACGAGCAGTACTTC.

The chain carries TRBV9 and TRBJ1-2, with 8 nucleotides matching TRBD1. The V gene end was trimmed by 3 bases and the J gene end by 4 bases; junction bases not matched to a gene: 8. The germline gives CDR1 SGDLS, CDR2 YYNGEE. The CDR3 length is 15 residues. CDR3 coding DNA: TGTGCCAGCAGCGACCACTGGACAGGGATCTATGGCTACACCTTC. Its protein is CASSDHWTGIYGYTF.

The genes are TRBV7-9 and TRBJ1-6; D unclear. The CDR3 spans 16 residues. Between the trimmed V and J ends, which lost 5 bases and 3 bases, there was a span of 14 bases. CDR1 is SEHNR and CDR2 is FQNEAQ in the germline V gene (reference sequence). The CDR3 protein is CASSLRDSGYNSPLHF. CDR3 DNA sequence: TGTGCCAGCAGCCTAAGGGATTCCGGCTATAATTCACCCCTCCACTTT.

The rearrangement uses TRBV5-4 and TRBJ1-1, with a tentative D call TRBD1 (5 bases). The germline V gene encodes CDR1 SGHNT and CDR2 YYREEE (reference sequence). Trimming took off 0 bases at V and 4 bases at J, with 13 bases between the two ends. There are 15 residues in the CDR3. CDR3 sequence reads: CASSLGGPGGTEAFF. CDR3 nucleotides: TGTGCCAGCAGCTTGGGTGGACCGGGGGGCACTGAAGCTTTCTTT.

The chain is built from TRBV12-5 and TRBJ2-7; D remains unclear. The V end was cut by 8 bases, the J end by 3 bases, with 14 bases between. This CDR3 has 13 amino acids. The V gene's germline CDR1 is LGHNT and CDR2 FRNRAP. DNA for the CDR3: TGTGCTAGTCTCAAATCAGGAGTCTACGAGCAGTACTTC. It is translated as CASLKSGVYEQYF.

CDR3 sequence reads: CASSEPNSGYGYTF. CDR3 nucleotide sequence: TGTGCCAGCAGTGAGCCTAACTCGGGCTATGGCTACACCTTC. The chain links TRBV6-1 to TRBJ1-2; unclear D gene. CDR3 length: 14 residues. The germline V gene encodes CDR1 MNHNS and CDR2 SASEGT. The V end was cut by 3 bases, the J end by 4 bases, with 12 bases between.

This clone has a single count. This rearrangement joins TRBV7-2 to TRBJ2-4; the D is unclear. From germline, CDR1 is SGHTA and CDR2 FQGNSA. Trimming shortened V by 1 base and J by 1 base, and 11 bases separated the two germline ends. The CDR3 contains 16 residues. The CDR3 DNA sequence: TGTGCCAGCAGCTTAGGGATGGGGTCGGCCAAAAACATTCAGTACTTC. As protein: CASSLGMGSAKNIQYF.

V usage is TRBV6-1 and J usage is TRBJ1-3, with 7 bases matching TRBD1. V lost 8 bases to trimming and J lost 7 bases; unmatched junction nucleotides: 8. CDR1 and CDR2 (germline): MNHNS, SASEGT. CDR3 length: 13 amino acids. The CDR3 spells CASLRGGLNTIYF. CDR3 nucleotides: TGTGCCAGCTTGAGAGGGGGCCTTAACACCATATATTTT.

This chain joins TRBV2 and TRBJ2-1, with TRBD2 matching over 10 bases. The CDR3 totals 14 residues. The V gene end was trimmed by 10 bases and the J gene end by 8 bases; junction bases not matched to a gene: 11. Germline values: CDR1 SNHLY, CDR2 FYNNEI. CDR3 in amino acids: CAIGRTSGVHEQFF. CDR3 bases: TGTGCCATCGGGAGGACTAGCGGCGTCCATGAGCAGTTCTTC.

J is TRBJ1-1 and V is TRBV5-1; TRBD1 might be the D (5 bases). The CDR3 has 13 residues. Germline lookup yields CDR1 SGHRS and CDR2 YFSETQ. Trimming cost V 6 bases and J 0 bases, with 9 bases left between them. The CDR3 reads CASKRGMNTEAFF. CDR3 bases: TGCGCCAGCAAGAGGGGAATGAACACTGAAGCTTTCTTT.

The CDR3 here is CASRPRAYRNTEAFF. The CDR3 DNA is TGTGCCAGCAGACCCAGGGCTTACAGGAACACTGAAGCTTTCTTT. This chain links TRBV6-5 with TRBJ1-1; tentative D call: TRBD1 (5 bases). The CDR3 spans 15 residues. Germline CDR1 MNHEY, CDR2 SVGAGI. The germline V and J ends were trimmed by 6 bases and 1 base, with 15 bases remaining between them.

The gene calls are TRBV19 and TRBJ2-5, with TRBD2 matching 12 bases. This CDR3 region has 16 residues. Per germline, CDR1 LNHDA and CDR2 SQIVND (reference sequence). V lost 3 bases, J lost 5 bases, and 7 bases stayed unmatched. CDR3 amino acids: CASSMALAGGTETQYF. CDR3 bases: TGTGCCAGTAGTATGGCCCTAGCGGGGGGGACGGAGACCCAGTACTTC. Full variable domain (missing parts from reference TRBV19 and TRBJ2-5): DGGITQSPKYLFRKEGQNVTLSCEQNLNHDAMYWYRQDPGQGLRLIYYSQIVNDFQKGDIAEGYSVSREKKESFPLTVTSAQKNPTAFYLCASSMALAGGTETQYFGPGTRLLVL.

The rearrangement joins TRBV2 to TRBJ2-3; no clear D gene. This CDR3 is 16 amino acids long. Between the trimmed V and J ends, which lost 3 bases and 2 bases, there was a span of 15 bases. Germline CDR1 and CDR2: SNHLY and FYNNEI. The CDR3 spells CASSDQSARDTDTQYF. In nucleotides, the CDR3 is TGTGCCAGCAGTGATCAGTCAGCGAGAGACACAGATACGCAGTATTTT.

This clone was seen only a few times. CDR3 in amino acids: CASRNSEGNQPQHF. The CDR3 coding sequence is TGCGCCAGCAGAAACAGCGAAGGCAATCAGCCCCAGCATTTT. The chain joins TRBV23-1 to TRBJ1-5; the D is unclear. TRBV23-1 is reported as an ORF; its role is uncertain. The CDR3 loop spans 14 amino acids. V was cut by 6 bases and J by 2 bases, with 11 bases left in between.

V gene TRBV11-2 combines with J gene TRBJ2-1; D gene ambiguous. Germline V gene data show CDR1 as SGHAT and CDR2 as FQNNGV. V was trimmed by 6 bases and J by 11 bases, leaving 14 bases between them. The CDR3 consists of 12 residues. In DNA form, the CDR3 reads TGTGCCAGCAGTCCGGCCCTCGGTCAGCAGTTCTTC. The encoded protein is CASSPALGQQFF. The full variable domain, completed using reference TRBV11-2 and TRBJ2-1, is EAGVAQSPRYKIIEKRQSVAFWCNPISGHATLYWYQQILGQGPKLLIQFQNNGVVDDSQLPKDRFSAERLKGVDSTLKIQPAKLEDSAVYLCASSPALGQQFFGPGTRLTVL.

The gene calls are TRBV5-4 and TRBJ2-5, with D perhaps matching TRBD2 (5 bases). Germline assignment: CDR1 SGHNT and CDR2 YYREEE (reference sequence). Trimming removed 0 bases from V and 2 bases from J, with 5 bases in between. The CDR3 is made up of 13 amino acids. The CDR3 reads CASSLGGQETQYF. The CDR3 nucleotides read TGTGCCAGCAGCTTGGGAGGGCAAGAGACCCAGTACTTC.

The J gene is TRBJ2-5, the V gene TRBV6-1; D is unresolved. Germline CDR1 and CDR2: MNHNS and SASEGT. The V gene lost 1 base and the J gene lost 7 bases, with 10 bases spanning the gap. The CDR3 loop spans 13 amino acids. The CDR3 nucleotides are TGTGCCAGCAGTGAAGGGGTAGCTGGGACCCAGTACTTC. This gives the protein CASSEGVAGTQYF.

The rearrangement links TRBV2 to TRBJ1-2; D possibly corresponds to TRBD1 (5 bases). The CDR3 sequence is 13 residues long. Germline-derived CDR1 and CDR2 are SNHLY and FYNNEI. V lost 7 bases, J lost 2 bases, and 11 bases lay in between. The CDR3, as DNA: TGTGCCAGCAACCCACAGGTGAACTATGGCTACACCTTC. This translates into CASNPQVNYGYTF.

This clone occurred a few times. The chain joins TRBV7-3 to TRBJ2-7, with D possibly matching TRBD1 (6 bases). The V end was cut by 4 bases, the J end by 8 bases, with 15 bases between. There are 13 residues in the CDR3. Germline CDR1 is SGHTA and CDR2 is FQGTGA. CDR3: CASSSLMDSKQYF. The CDR3 DNA is TGTGCCAGCAGCTCCCTTATGGACAGCAAGCAGTACTTC.

This CDR3 reads CASSEQGPYEQYF. The CDR3 DNA is TGTGCCAGCAGTGAACAGGGGCCCTACGAGCAGTACTTC. The chain joins TRBV6-1 to TRBJ2-7; a weak D match, TRBD1 (6 bases). The germline CDR1 and CDR2 sequences are MNHNS and SASEGT. Trimming cost V 2 bases and J 2 bases, with 7 bases left between them. CDR3 length equals 13 residues.

This rearrangement joins TRBV5-1 to TRBJ2-7; a weak D match, TRBD2 (5 bases). V was trimmed by 4 bases and J by 2 bases, leaving 22 bases between them. The CDR3 extends over 17 amino acids. Germline lookup yields CDR1 SGHRS and CDR2 YFSETQ. In DNA form, the CDR3 reads TGCGCCAGCAGCAAAGTACCGGGTCTAGCCGGGGCCTACGAGCAGTACTTC. This encodes CASSKVPGLAGAYEQYF. The complete variable domain, with remaining parts taken from reference TRBV5-1 and TRBJ2-7, reads KAGVTQTPRYLIKTRGQQVTLSCSPISGHRSVSWYQQTPGQGLQFLFEYFSETQRNKGNFPGRFSGRQFSNSRSEMNVSTLELGDSALYLCASSKVPGLAGAYEQYFGPGTRLTVT.

This rearrangement joins TRBV4-3 to TRBJ2-2, with unresolved D. CDR3 length: 14 residues. Trimming took 1 base from V and 3 from J, leaving 6 bases between them. The germline V gene encodes CDR1 LGHNA and CDR2 YSLEER. CDR3 DNA: TGCGCCAGCAGCCAAGTGGCGGACACCGGGGAGCTGTTTTTT. Translation gives CASSQVADTGELFF.

The V gene is TRBV7-3, the J gene TRBJ2-3, with TRBD2 identical over 8 bases. The CDR3 is 15 amino acids. Per the germline V gene, CDR1 is SGHTA and CDR2 is FQGTGA. J was trimmed by 4 bases and V by 7 bases; bases with no gene match: 10. CDR3 loop: CASTQNGGGADTQYF. CDR3 sequence (DNA): TGTGCCAGCACCCAGAACGGGGGGGGTGCAGATACGCAGTATTTT.

The chain joins TRBV21-1 to TRBJ2-5; TRBD1 is the table's D call and was not checked against the DNA. TRBV21-1 corresponds to a pseudogene. The CDR3 extends over 15 amino acids. CDR3: CASSFRQGCPETQYF. CDR3 nucleotide sequence: TGTGCCAGCAGCTTCCGACAGGGGTGCCCGGAGACCCAGTACTTC.

This chain joins TRBV6-5 and TRBJ2-7; 8 bases agree with TRBD1. V trimming: 4 bases; J trimming: 5 bases; junction bases outside the gene matches: 7. This CDR3 has 14 amino acids. Germline V gene sequence: CDR1 MNHEY, CDR2 SVGAGI. CDR3 loop: CASSWGTGFDEQYF. The CDR3 bases are TGTGCCAGCAGTTGGGGGACAGGCTTTGACGAGCAGTACTTC.

The chain carries TRBV11-2 and TRBJ1-1; D ambiguous. V was shortened by 5 bases and J by 11 bases, with 15 bases between the two germline ends. The CDR3 contains 12 residues. CDR1 is SGHAT, CDR2 FQNNGV, per germline. CDR3 residues: CASSPRVGRAFF. DNA of the CDR3: TGTGCCAGCAGCCCCCGCGTAGGGCGGGCTTTCTTT.

This chain uses TRBV7-6 with TRBJ2-6; D unresolved. The V end was cut by 4 bases, the J end by 5 bases, with 21 bases between. Germline V gene lookup returns CDR1 SGHVS and CDR2 FNYEAQ. The CDR3 length is 18 residues. The CDR3 reads CASSYYFESQSRANVLTF. The CDR3 bases are TGTGCCAGCAGCTACTACTTTGAATCTCAAAGTCGGGCCAACGTCCTGACTTTC.

The chain uses TRBV11-2 and TRBJ1-3; no definite D call. Germline values: CDR1 SGHAT, CDR2 FQNNGV. Trimming removed 5 bases from V and 4 bases from J, with 9 bases in between. CDR3 length equals 13 residues. As DNA, the CDR3 is TGTGCCAGCAGCCGATCCCCAGGAAACACCATATATTTT. Residues: CASSRSPGNTIYF.

The V gene is TRBV14, the J gene TRBJ2-7; D unclear. Per the germline V gene, CDR1 is SGHDN and CDR2 is FVKESK. This CDR3 spans 14 amino acids. V was pared by 2 bases and J by 0 bases, with 8 bases between. CDR3 amino acids: CASSQSGSSYEQYF. The CDR3 nucleotides are TGTGCCAGCAGCCAATCGGGCAGCTCCTACGAGCAGTACTTC.